The 17 T cell receptor beta chains below all came from one sample that was sequenced in a study of T cells in Graves' hyperthyroidism and ophthalmopathy (dated by TCRdb to the late 2010s). Libraries were prepared through multiplex PCR. TCRdb lists the instrument as Illumina HiSeq 2000. The TCR beta CDR3 regions were amplified from the RNA transcripts. A first-round RT-PCR of the TCR CDR3 used the HTBI primer set with the Qiagen OneStep RT-PCR kit. TCRdb's own reprocessing of the public reads used fastp at Q25 and MiXCR and kept productive beta chains. For every CDR3 protein sequence, its rows merge into one entry that carries the most common genes and DNA. The sample records about 570,000 distinct CDR3 sequences, about 15% of which are singletons. The biggest ten clones account for approximately 15% of the sample. Sequencing used blood. These receptors were obtained from a woman aged 40-49 years with Graves' hyperthyroidism.

This clonotype was detected many times. The CDR3: CASSYSGGSTEAFF. In nucleotides, the CDR3 is TGTGCCAGCAGTTACTCGGGGGGGTCGACTGAAGCTTTCTTT. This chain joins TRBV6-6 and TRBJ1-1; D perhaps matches TRBD1 (5 bases). The CDR3 consists of 14 residues. Germline V gene sequence: CDR1 MNHNY, CDR2 SVGAGI (reference sequence). V was pared by 0 bases and J by 5 bases, with 10 bases between.

This clonotype occurred many times. The gene calls are TRBV5-1 and TRBJ2-3, with D possibly TRBD2 on 6 matching bases. Trimming removed 4 bases from V and 4 bases from J, with 13 bases in between. The V gene's germline CDR1 is SGHRS and CDR2 YFSETQ. This CDR3 contains 14 residues. CDR3 sequence: CASSPGDGADTQYF. The CDR3, as DNA: TGCGCCAGCAGCCCGGGAGATGGTGCAGATACGCAGTATTTT.

This clonotype showed up just a few times. The rearrangement links TRBV25-1 to TRBJ1-1; no clear D gene. Germline V lookup: CDR1 MGHDK, CDR2 SYGVNS. The germline V and J ends were trimmed by 4 bases and 5 bases, with 14 bases remaining between them. The CDR3 is 14 amino acids. The CDR3 DNA reads as TGTGCCAGCAGTGGGAGCCCTGTGGCGACTGAAGCTTTCTTT. This sequence encodes CASSGSPVATEAFF.

Worth noting for this clonotype: A much larger clonotype is one base distant, so this may be a read error. The chain employs TRBV27 and TRBJ1-2, with 7 bases fitting TRBD1. This CDR3 has 15 amino acids. The germline V gene encodes CDR1 MNHEY and CDR2 SMNVEV (reference sequence). The CDR3 loop is CASGFLGGADYGYTF. The CDR3, as DNA: TGTGCCAGCGGTTTCCTAGGGGGCGCAGACTATGGCTACACCTTC.

This clonotype has a count of ten or more. The chain employs TRBV12-3 or TRBV12-4 and TRBJ2-7, with 12 positions matching TRBD2. With 5 bases clipped from V and 5 bases from J, the junction kept 7 bases outside the gene matches. The CDR3 covers 15 residues. The CDR3 DNA reads as TGTGCCAGCAGTCCGCCGACTAGCGGGAGCAACGAGCAGTACTTC. Its translation: CASSPPTSGSNEQYF.

The rearrangement uses TRBV20-1 and TRBJ2-1; 12 bases are a match to TRBD2. Judging by the DNA end, TRBJ2-7 fits better; the J call may be wrong. Germline V gives CDR1 DFQATT, CDR2 SNEGSKA (reference sequence). The CDR3 sequence is 15 residues long. CDR3 DNA: TGCAGTGCTAGAGCCCTAGCGGGAGGGCACAATGAGCAGTACTTC. Its protein is CSARALAGGHNEQYF.

This clonotype was detected only a few times. The rearrangement links TRBV19 to TRBJ1-2; 8 nucleotides align to TRBD1. Germline V gene lookup returns CDR1 LNHDA and CDR2 SQIVND (reference sequence). This CDR3 region has 14 residues. Trimming at V came to 8 bases and at J to 5 bases, leaving 10 bases not matched to a gene. The CDR3 nucleotides are TGTGCCAGTTCCCTACAGGGGGGAAAGTATGGCTACACCTTC. It codes for CASSLQGGKYGYTF.

This clonotype has at least ten counts. V gene TRBV12-3 or TRBV12-4 combines with J gene TRBJ1-5; D is uncertain. V was trimmed by 7 bases and J by 1 base, leaving 8 bases between them. The CDR3 contains 13 residues. CDR3 sequence (DNA): TGTGCCAGCAATATGAGGAGCAATCAGCCCCAGCATTTT. It encodes CASNMRSNQPQHF.

The rearrangement links TRBV20-1 to TRBJ2-7, with D perhaps matching TRBD1 or TRBD2 (5 bases each). V lost 7 bases, J lost 2 bases, and 15 bases lay in between. Germline V gene data show CDR1 as DFQATT and CDR2 as SNEGSKA (reference sequence). CDR3 length equals 13 residues. The CDR3 loop is CSVFRDRAYEQYF. The CDR3 DNA reads as TGCAGTGTGTTTCGGGACCGCGCCTACGAGCAGTACTTC.

This sequence joins TRBV6-2 or TRBV6-3 and TRBJ1-1, with D maybe TRBD1 (6 bases). Trimming stripped 2 bases from V and 2 bases from J, with 9 bases between. This CDR3 is 14 amino acids long. Per germline, CDR1 MNHEY and CDR2 SVGEGT. CDR3 amino acids: CASSYVGQNTEAFF. CDR3 sequence (DNA): TGTGCCAGCAGTTACGTGGGACAAAACACTGAAGCTTTCTTT.

This clonotype was recorded at least ten times. The chain links TRBV20-1 to TRBJ1-1; 7 bases map to TRBD1. The V segment lost 0 bases and the J segment 4 bases; nucleotides outside the gene matches: 5. This CDR3 has 14 amino acids. CDR1 and CDR2 (germline): DFQATT, SNEGSKA (reference sequence). DNA of the CDR3: TGCAGTGCTAGAGATGACAGGGTAGCCACTGAAGCTTTCTTT. Its protein is CSARDDRVATEAFF.

This clonotype was counted at least ten times. The rearrangement links TRBV10-3 to TRBJ2-3, with D possibly TRBD2 on 6 matching bases. The CDR3 is made up of 18 amino acids. Trimming pared 2 bases from V and 8 bases from J, leaving 26 bases between. CDR1 ENHRY and CDR2 SYGVKD come from the germline V gene. Here the CDR3 reads CAISEPRGGREQRGTQYF. CDR3 DNA: TGTGCCATCAGTGAGCCGCGTGGCGGCCGGGAGCAGCGTGGTACGCAGTATTTT.

This clonotype turned up a few times. The rearrangement uses TRBV12-5 and TRBJ1-6; 10 bases line up with TRBD1. The CDR3 totals 14 residues. V was clipped by 7 bases and J by 7 bases; unmatched bases: 4. Germline V lookup: CDR1 LGHNT, CDR2 FRNRAP. The CDR3 DNA is TGTGCTAGTGCCCCGGGACAGGGGAATTCACCCCTCCACTTT. Its protein is CASAPGQGNSPLHF.

This clonotype was recorded at least ten times. The CDR3 nucleotides are TGTGCCAGCAGCTTAGTAGCGTTCCCTCTATATGAGCAGTACTTC. Translation gives CASSLVAFPLYEQYF. This chain joins TRBV11-2 and TRBJ2-7, with D perhaps matching TRBD2 (5 bases). Germline assignment: CDR1 SGHAT and CDR2 FQNNGV. This CDR3 spans 15 amino acids. Trimming cost V 1 base and J 7 bases, with 17 bases left between them.

This clonotype was recorded many times. The chain couples TRBV28 to TRBJ2-7; D is uncertain. Germline V lookup: CDR1 MDHEN, CDR2 SYDVKM. This CDR3 is built from 14 residues. V dropped 2 bases and J dropped 6 bases, with 14 bases sitting between them. The CDR3 spells CASSLRAELPEQYF. As DNA, the CDR3 is TGTGCCAGCAGTTTAAGGGCTGAACTGCCCGAGCAGTACTTC.

V usage is TRBV6-1 and J usage is TRBJ2-2; D is possibly TRBD1 (5 bases). This CDR3 region has 12 residues. V was clipped by 3 bases and J by 8 bases, with 7 bases between them. Germline CDR1 is MNHNS and CDR2 is SASEGT. Here the CDR3 DNA reads TGTGCCAGCAGTGAGAGACAGGGGGAGCTGTTTTTT. Translating gives CASSERQGELFF.

This clonotype was seen at least ten times. The rearrangement uses TRBV20-1 and TRBJ2-1, with D uncertain. The V gene lost 4 bases and the J gene lost 2 bases, with 12 bases spanning the gap. CDR3 length equals 14 residues. From germline, CDR1 is DFQATT and CDR2 SNEGSKA (reference sequence). For the CDR3, the DNA is TGCAGTGCTAAGTTGGGCAGCCCCTACAATGAGCAGTTCTTC. It is translated as CSAKLGSPYNEQFF.